One sample yielded the 9 T cell receptor beta chains listed below, sequenced in a study of Ad26.COV2.S vaccination and SARS-CoV-2 variants (dated by TCRdb to the early 2020s). What the treatment or condition label conveys for this sample: approximately 18 received Ad26.COV2.S at low or high dose, single or two shots; 5 received placebo; per-sample allocation not given. For vaccine and placebo recipients, the sequenced repertoires came from samples collected on day 63 after the first injection. Library construction relied on the immunoSEQ multiplex PCR assay. The table was pulled from immuneACCESS by TCRdb, which kept in-frame rearrangements only. Such tables lose some clones; where checked, under half of the loss comes from unresolved V genes, and the rest has no known cause. The sample records about 680,000 clones, 70% to 90% of which are singletons. The ten largest clones represent about 1.5% of the sample.

Sequencing used peripheral blood, obtained in a trial of Ad26.COV2.S vaccine versus placebo. Receptors originate from a person between 18 and 60 years old who received the Ad26.COV2.S COVID-19 vaccine or a placebo.

The chain carries TRBV7-9 and TRBJ1-6, with D possibly TRBD1 on 6 matching bases. Trimming pared 3 bases from V and 7 bases from J, leaving 16 bases between. Looked up from germline, CDR1 is SEHNR and CDR2 is FQNEAQ (reference sequence). CDR3 size: 16 residues. For the CDR3, the DNA is TGTGCCAGCAGCTTTCTTCTTGGACAGAACAATTCACCCCTCCACTTT. As protein: CASSFLLGQNNSPLHF.

The chain combines TRBV19 with TRBJ1-2; no definite D call. The V gene's germline CDR1 is LNHDA and CDR2 SQIVND (reference sequence). Trimming pared 7 bases from V and 1 base from J, leaving 10 bases between. This CDR3 has 13 amino acids. This CDR3 is CASTAGFNYGYTF. As DNA, the CDR3 is TGTGCCAGTACAGCCGGCTTTAACTATGGCTACACCTTC.

This clone appeared a single time. V gene TRBV5-6 combines with J gene TRBJ2-1; 9 nucleotides align to TRBD2. Germline V gene data show CDR1 as SGHDT and CDR2 as YYEEEE. This CDR3 is 16 amino acids long. V lost 5 bases and J lost 7; bases outside the gene matches: 13. In DNA form, the CDR3 reads TGTGCCAGCAGACCCGTGGGCGGGAGGGTAGGAAATGAGCAGTTCTTC. Its protein product is CASRPVGGRVGNEQFF. Full variable domain (rest looked up from reference TRBV5-6 and TRBJ2-1): DAGVTQSPTHLIKTRGQQVTLRCSPKSGHDTVSWYQQALGQGPQFIFQYYEEEERQRGNFPDRFSGHQFPNYSSELNVNALLLGDSALYLCASRPVGGRVGNEQFFGPGTRLTVL.

This clone was observed a few times. J is TRBJ1-5 and V is TRBV15; D possibly corresponds to TRBD1 (6 bases). Germline CDR1 and CDR2: LNHNV and YYDKDF (reference sequence). The CDR3 totals 17 residues. V dropped 2 bases and J dropped 6 bases, with 20 bases sitting between them. Here the CDR3 DNA reads TGTGCCACCAGCAGATCCCAAGGAGGGGGGGCGGGTCAGCCCCAGCATTTT. Translation gives CATSRSQGGGAGQPQHF.

In this sample, this clone turned up once. The V call is TRBV5-5, the J call TRBJ2-7; 10 bases align to TRBD1. CDR1 is SGHKS and CDR2 is YYEKEE in the germline V gene (reference sequence). V was pared by 1 base and J by 3 bases, with 7 bases of the junction left unmatched. The CDR3 length is 16 residues. CDR3 residues: CASSLRGQGIYYEQYF. CDR3 in DNA: TGTGCCAGCAGCTTGAGGGGACAGGGGATTTACTACGAGCAGTACTTC.

The CDR3 spells CASSGRRADEQFF. DNA for the CDR3: TGTGCCAGCAGCGGAAGGCGCGCCGATGAGCAGTTCTTC. V gene TRBV9 combines with J gene TRBJ2-1; D not certain. V lost 3 bases and J 8 bases, leaving 12 bases between the germline ends. Per the germline V gene, CDR1 is SGDLS and CDR2 is YYNGEE. This CDR3 region has 13 residues.

The chain recombines TRBV29-1 with TRBJ2-7; either TRBD1 or TRBD2 may supply D (6 bases each). Germline V gene data show CDR1 as SQVTM and CDR2 as ANQGSEA. This CDR3 region has 13 residues. Deletions cut 4 bases from V and 2 bases from J, with 12 bases between. DNA for the CDR3: TGCAGCGTTGGAGGGGGGCCAACCTACGAGCAGTACTTC. Its translation is CSVGGGPTYEQYF.

The rearrangement links TRBV5-6 to TRBJ1-5; 11 nucleotides match TRBD1. The CDR3 length is 14 residues. Unmatched junction bases numbered 4, after V lost 4 bases and J lost 7 bases. Germline CDR1 is SGHDT and CDR2 is YYEEEE. The CDR3 here is CASSPGQGGQPQHF. The CDR3 DNA reads TGTGCCAGCAGCCCGGGACAGGGGGGACAGCCCCAGCATTTT.

This clone occurred once. The chain employs TRBV7-2 and TRBJ2-2, with 12 bases lining up with TRBD1. The germline V gene has CDR1 SGHTA and CDR2 FQGNSA. The CDR3 sequence is 17 residues long. The V segment lost 5 bases and the J segment 9 bases; nucleotides outside the gene matches: 13. CDR3 coding DNA: TGTGCCAGCAGCCCCCTCTGGGACAGGGGGCTGCACCGGGAGCTGTTTTTT. It codes for CASSPLWDRGLHRELFF. Filled out from reference TRBV7-2 and TRBJ2-2, the complete variable domain reads GAGVSQSPSNKVTEKGKDVELRCDPISGHTALYWYRQSLGQGLEFLIYFQGNSAPDKSGLPSDRFSAERTGGSVSTLTIQRTQQEDSAVYLCASSPLWDRGLHRELFFGEGSRLTVL.